This TCR beta chain was recorded in a study of blood T cell repertoires in COVID-19. The overall study: The cDNA or gDNA used as material had been derived from T cells, B-cell-depleted T cells, or PBMCs.

CDR3 length: 14 residues. Germline CDR1 is SNHLY and CDR2 is FYNNEI. Trimming took off 3 bases at V and 0 bases at J, with 7 bases between the two ends. This table comes from immunoSEQ multiplex PCR, and its TCRdb copy is limited to in-frame clones, with some not included. The sample has about 320,000 clones, just over 85% seen once. Sequencing was done on a sample of PBMCs or T cells enriched from blood (not recorded which). This clonotype was obtained from a woman younger than 35 who had recovered from COVID-19. The chain recombines TRBV2 with TRBJ2-3; D remains unclear. CDR3 DNA: TGTGCCAGCAGTGACCTTCTTAGCACAGATACGCAGTATTTT. Encoded protein: CASSDLLSTDTQYF.